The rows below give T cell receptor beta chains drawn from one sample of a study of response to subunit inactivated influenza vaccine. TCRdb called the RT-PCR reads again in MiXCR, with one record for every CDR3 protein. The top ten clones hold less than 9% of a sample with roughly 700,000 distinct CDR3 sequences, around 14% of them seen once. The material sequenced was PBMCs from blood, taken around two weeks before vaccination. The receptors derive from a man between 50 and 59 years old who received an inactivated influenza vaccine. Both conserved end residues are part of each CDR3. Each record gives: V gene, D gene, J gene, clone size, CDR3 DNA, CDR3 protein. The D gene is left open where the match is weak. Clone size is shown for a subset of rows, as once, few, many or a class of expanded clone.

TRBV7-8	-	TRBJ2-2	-	TGTGCCAGCAGCTTTAGCCAGGACCATAACACCGGGGAGCTGTTTTTT	CASSFSQDHNTGELFF
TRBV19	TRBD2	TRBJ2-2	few	TGTGCCACCGGACTAGCGCGGGCCGGGGAGCTGTTTTTT	CATGLARAGELFF
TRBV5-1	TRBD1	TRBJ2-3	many	TGTGCCAGCAGCTTAGGACAGGAGACGGATACGCAGTATTTT	CASSLGQETDTQYF
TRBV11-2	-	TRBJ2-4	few	TGTGCCAGCAGCCCCTCGGGCGGGCGGAACATTCAGTACTTC	CASSPSGGRNIQYF
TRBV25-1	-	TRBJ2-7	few	TGTGCCAGCAGTGATTTGGGCGGAGCCTACGAGCAGTACTTC	CASSDLGGAYEQYF
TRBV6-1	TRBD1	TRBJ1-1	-	TGTGCCAGCAGAGACGGACAGGGAAGAGGCACTGAAGCTTTCTTT	CASRDGQGRGTEAFF
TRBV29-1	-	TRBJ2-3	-	TGCAGCGTTGATCTCGGGAGCACAGATACGCAGTATTTT	CSVDLGSTDTQYF
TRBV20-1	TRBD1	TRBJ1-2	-	TGCAGTGCTAGCCAGGGGGCGAACTATGGCTACACCTTC	CSASQGANYGYTF
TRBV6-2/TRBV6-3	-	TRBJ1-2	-	TGTGCCAGCAGTTACTATCCGCGGGGGGACGGCTACACCTTC	CASSYYPRGDGYTF
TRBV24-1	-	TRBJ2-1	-	TGTGCCACCAGTGAGGTACTAGGCGGTGAGCAGTTCTTC	CATSEVLGGEQFF
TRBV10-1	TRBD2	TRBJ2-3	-	TGCGCCAGCAGTGAGTCCGGCGGGGGGGCCGCAGATACGCAGTATTTT	CASSESGGGAADTQYF
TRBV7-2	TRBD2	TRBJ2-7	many	TGTGCCAGCAGTCGCAATAGCGGGAACGAGCAGTACTTC	CASSRNSGNEQYF
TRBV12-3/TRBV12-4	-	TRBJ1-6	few	TGTGCCAGCAGTTTACAGCTCAATTCACCCCTCCACTTT	CASSLQLNSPLHF
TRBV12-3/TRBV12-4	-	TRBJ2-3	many	TGTGCCAGCAGTTCCCCAACTATCACAGATACGCAGTATTTT	CASSSPTITDTQYF
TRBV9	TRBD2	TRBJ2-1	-	TGTGCCAGCAGCCTAAGGACTAGCGGGGGTGCATACAATGAGCAGTTCTTC	CASSLRTSGGAYNEQFF
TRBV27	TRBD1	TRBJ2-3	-	TGTGCCAGCAGCCAGACAGGGTTTACGCAGTATTTT	CASSQTGFTQYF
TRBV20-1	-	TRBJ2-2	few	TGCAGTGCGACCAGGGGGGGCAGGACCGGGGAGCTGTTTTTT	CSATRGGRTGELFF
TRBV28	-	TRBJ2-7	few	TGTGCCAGCACCCAGGAAACCTACGAGCAGTACTTC	CASTQETYEQYF
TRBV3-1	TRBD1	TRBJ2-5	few	TGTGCCAGCAGCCCTGGATCAGGGGGACACCGGCGGGAGACCCAGTACTTC	CASSPGSGGHRRETQYF
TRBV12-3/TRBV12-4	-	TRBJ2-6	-	TGTGCCAGCAGTTTAGTTTCGGGCTCTGGGGCCAACGTCCTGACTTTC	CASSLVSGSGANVLTF
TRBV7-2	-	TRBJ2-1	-	TGTGCCAGCAGCTTAAGTCAGGCGGCGAATGAGCAGTTCTTC	CASSLSQAANEQFF
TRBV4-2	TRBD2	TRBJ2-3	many	TGTGCCAGCAGCCAGGGACTAGCGGGAGGAAGGGATACGCAGTATTTT	CASSQGLAGGRDTQYF
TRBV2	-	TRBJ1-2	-	TGTGCCAGCAGACCCTTCATTTCACAATATGGCTACACCTTC	CASRPFISQYGYTF
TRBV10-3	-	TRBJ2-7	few	TGTGCCATCAGTGATCTCGTGGGGGCGGCGGGCTACGAGCAGTACTTC	CAISDLVGAAGYEQYF
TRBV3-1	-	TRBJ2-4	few	TGTGCCAGCAGCCAATTTCGAGGGACCCTAAACATTCAGTACTTC	CASSQFRGTLNIQYF
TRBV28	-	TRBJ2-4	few	TGTGCCAGCAGTTTATATACCGGGACGGCAGCCAAAAACATTCAGTACTTC	CASSLYTGTAAKNIQYF
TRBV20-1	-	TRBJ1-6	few	TGCAGTGCTAGAGAGCCAGGATGGGGAAATTCACCCCTCCACTTT	CSAREPGWGNSPLHF
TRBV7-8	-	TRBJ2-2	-	TGTGCCAGCAGCTTAGCGTACCAGTCCGGGGAGCTGTTTTTT	CASSLAYQSGELFF
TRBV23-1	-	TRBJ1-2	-	TGCGCCAGCAGGGACAGTCCTATTGCCGGCTGCTTC	CASRDSPIAGCF
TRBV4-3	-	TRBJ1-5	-	TGCGCCAGCAGCCAGGACCGGGACGGCCGAGGGCCCCAGCATTTT	CASSQDRDGRGPQHF
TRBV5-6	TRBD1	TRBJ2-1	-	TGTGCCAGCAGCTCAGGGGGGACAGGGTACGGCAGGGATCATGAGCAGTTCTTC	CASSSGGTGYGRDHEQFF
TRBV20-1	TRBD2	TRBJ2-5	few	TGCAGTCCTACTAGCGGGGGTCAAGAGACCCAGTACTTC	CSPTSGGQETQYF
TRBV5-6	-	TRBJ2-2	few	TGTGCCAGCAGCTTCTTCAGCACCGGGGAGCTGTTTTTT	CASSFFSTGELFF
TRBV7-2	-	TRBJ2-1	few	TGTGCCAGCAGCACTAACAGTATTCATGAGCAGTTCTTC	CASSTNSIHEQFF
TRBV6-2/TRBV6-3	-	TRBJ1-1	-	TGTGCCAGCAACACGATGAACACTGAAGCTTTCTTT	CASNTMNTEAFF
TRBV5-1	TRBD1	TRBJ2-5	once	TGCGCCAGCAGCTTGATATTGGGGACAGGGATAGAGACCCAGTACTTC	CASSLILGTGIETQYF
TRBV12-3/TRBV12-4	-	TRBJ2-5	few	TGTGCCAGCAGTTCAGGGCTGAAGACCCAGTACTTC	CASSSGLKTQYF
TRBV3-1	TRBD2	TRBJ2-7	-	TGTGCCAGCAGCCAAGGGAGGACTAGCCGGGCTAAGCAGTACTTC	CASSQGRTSRAKQYF
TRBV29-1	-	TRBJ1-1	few	TGCAGCGTGCGTGGGGGCACTGAAGCTTTCTTT	CSVRGGTEAFF
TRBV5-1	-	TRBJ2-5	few	TGCGCCAGCAGTCGCAGGGGGGATCAGCAAGAGACCCAGTACTTC	CASSRRGDQQETQYF
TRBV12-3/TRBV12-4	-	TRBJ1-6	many	TGTGCCAGCAGCCAAACGGGGGTTAGGGCATCACCCCTCCACTTT	CASSQTGVRASPLHF
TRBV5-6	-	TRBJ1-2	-	TGTGCCACCAGCGGCGACGCCTACTATGGCTACACCTTC	CATSGDAYYGYTF
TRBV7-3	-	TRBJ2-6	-	TGTGCCAGCAGCTTCGCTTCTACCAGCTCTGGGGCCAACGTCCTGACTTTC	CASSFASTSSGANVLTF
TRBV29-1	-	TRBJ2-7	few	TGCAGCGTTCCAGGGGATACCGCCTACGAGCAGTACTTC	CSVPGDTAYEQYF
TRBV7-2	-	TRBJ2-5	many	TGTGCCAGCAGCTTTTCCCAGCAAGAGACCCAGTACTTC	CASSFSQQETQYF
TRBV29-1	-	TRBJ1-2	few	TGCAGCGTTGAAGATCGTCGCTATGGCTACACCTTC	CSVEDRRYGYTF